The 19 T cell receptor beta chains listed next were all sequenced from one sample in a study of somatic mutations in cytotoxic T cells in rheumatoid arthritis. TCRdb's copy holds only in-frame clones and misses some; the assay was immunoSEQ multiplex PCR. The sample has 20,000 to 25,000 clones, more than 65% seen once; the top ten hold about 10%. Sequenced sample: CD8+ T cells sorted from blood. All receptors come from an adult with rheumatoid arthritis.

This clone was counted between two and nine times. The J gene is TRBJ2-2, the V gene TRBV5-1; D is ambiguous. The CDR3 extends over 16 amino acids. Germline V gene data show CDR1 as SGHRS and CDR2 as YFSETQ. Deletions cut 1 base from V and 4 bases from J, with 14 bases between. The CDR3 nucleotides read TGCGCCAGCAGCTTGTTACCTCTATTGGGCACCGGGGAGCTGTTTTTT. It yields the protein CASSLLPLLGTGELFF. Based on the CDR3 plus reference TRBV5-1 and TRBJ2-2, the full variable domain is KAGVTQTPRYLIKTRGQQVTLSCSPISGHRSVSWYQQTPGQGLQFLFEYFSETQRNKGNFPGRFSGRQFSNSRSEMNVSTLELGDSALYLCASSLLPLLGTGELFFGEGSRLTVL.

The rearrangement links TRBV6-5 to TRBJ2-5; tentatively, D is TRBD2 (5 bases). Trimming took 8 bases from V and 3 from J, leaving 10 bases between them. The CDR3 has 12 amino acids. The germline gives CDR1 MNHEY, CDR2 SVGAGI. As DNA, the CDR3 is TGTGCCAGCGGACTGCAGGAAGAGACCCAGTACTTC. Its translation: CASGLQEETQYF.

V is TRBV4-1 and J is TRBJ1-5, with unresolved D. The CDR3 extends over 19 amino acids. Germline CDR1 reads MGHRA; CDR2 reads YSYEKL. The germline V and J ends were trimmed by 4 bases and 6 bases, with 28 bases remaining between them. CDR3: CASSPSQFLPLTGSQPQHF. Here the CDR3 DNA reads TGCGCCAGCAGCCCAAGTCAGTTCCTGCCCCTTACCGGGAGTCAGCCCCAGCATTTT.

This clone occurred a few times. The V gene is TRBV9, the J gene TRBJ2-3; no clear D gene. The germline V gene has CDR1 SGDLS and CDR2 YYNGEE. CDR3 length equals 16 residues. Trimming left V 0 bases short and J 2 bases short, with 13 bases between. CDR3 region: CASSVGFGQLTDTQYF. The CDR3, as DNA: TGTGCCAGCAGCGTAGGGTTTGGGCAGCTCACAGATACGCAGTATTTT.

This clone appeared a few times. V gene TRBV19 combines with J gene TRBJ2-7; D is tentatively TRBD1 or TRBD2 (5 bases each). The germline V and J ends were trimmed by 9 bases and 2 bases, with 11 bases remaining between them. Germline CDR1 is LNHDA and CDR2 is SQIVND (reference sequence). This CDR3 is built from 12 residues. The CDR3, as DNA: TGTGCCAGCGGGACCGGTACCTACGAGCAGTACTTC. It codes for CASGTGTYEQYF.

The rearrangement joins TRBV14 to TRBJ1-1; TRBD1 might be the D (6 bases). Germline V gene lookup returns CDR1 SGHDN and CDR2 FVKESK. The V end lost 4 bases, the J end lost 3 bases, and 9 bases lay between the germline ends. The CDR3 covers 13 residues. CDR3 region: CASSRRGYTEAFF. DNA for the CDR3: TGTGCCAGCAGCCGCAGGGGTTACACTGAAGCTTTCTTT.

CDR3 sequence (DNA): TGTGCCAGCAGTGCTCCTCGACAGGGGGTGACTGAAGCTTTCTTT. Its protein is CASSAPRQGVTEAFF. The rearrangement joins TRBV6-6 to TRBJ1-1, with 9 bases that match TRBD1. This CDR3 has 15 amino acids. The V segment lost 5 bases and the J segment 5 bases; nucleotides outside the gene matches: 9. Germline V gives CDR1 MNHNY, CDR2 SVGAGI (reference sequence).

This clone was found once. The rearrangement uses TRBV25-1 and TRBJ2-7; 8 nucleotides match TRBD1. Germline CDR1 MGHDK, CDR2 SYGVNS. CDR3 length: 14 residues. Trimming at V came to 0 bases and at J to 5 bases, leaving 3 bases not matched to a gene. The CDR3, as DNA: TGTGCCAGCAGTGAATACGACAGGGGAAACGAGCAGTACTTC. This encodes CASSEYDRGNEQYF.

CDR3 DNA: TGTGCCAGCAGCGTAGCTGCCAGTGCGCCCGGGGCCAACGTCCTGACTTTC. Translation: CASSVAASAPGANVLTF. This chain uses TRBV9 with TRBJ2-6, with D hard to call. This CDR3 comprises 17 residues. Trimming shortened V by 0 bases and J by 4 bases, and 14 bases separated the two germline ends. Germline V gene sequence: CDR1 SGDLS, CDR2 YYNGEE.

This chain links TRBV7-9 with TRBJ2-3; D is perhaps TRBD2 (5 bases). V was cut by 5 bases and J by 5 bases, with 8 bases left in between. CDR1 is SEHNR, CDR2 FQNEAQ, per germline (reference sequence). CDR3 size: 12 residues. The CDR3: CASSRGLDTQYF. The CDR3 DNA reads TGTGCCAGCAGCCGCGGACTAGATACGCAGTATTTT.

This clone is medium-sized (0.01 to 0.1%) in the sample. The chain couples TRBV2 to TRBJ2-7; a possible D gene is TRBD1 (8 bases). Germline CDR1 and CDR2: SNHLY and FYNNEI. The CDR3 is 14 residues long. V lost 6 bases to trimming and J lost 5 bases, with 17 bases between them. The CDR3 loop is CASSPTGGEDEQYF. DNA of the CDR3: TGTGCCAGCAGCCCAACAGGGGGGGAGGACGAGCAGTACTTC.

The CDR3 bases are TGTGCCAGCAGTGACCCGATCCTGAGCTCCTACAATGAGCAGTTCTTC. Translated: CASSDPILSSYNEQFF. The rearrangement uses TRBV25-1 and TRBJ2-1; no clear D gene. Trimming stripped 3 bases from V and 0 bases from J, with 12 bases between. Germline loops: CDR1 MGHDK, CDR2 SYGVNS. The CDR3 consists of 16 residues.

The chain combines TRBV7-2 with TRBJ2-7, with D perhaps TRBD1 (6 bases). The germline gives CDR1 SGHTA, CDR2 FQGNSA. Trimming took 7 bases from V and 4 from J, leaving 17 bases between them. The CDR3 is made up of 14 amino acids. This chain's CDR3 is CASTQATGNYEQYF. The DNA of the CDR3 is TGTGCCAGCACCCAAGCTACAGGGAATTACGAGCAGTACTTC.

The chain joins TRBV6-5 to TRBJ2-2; D uncertain. V gave up 0 bases and J gave up 2 bases, with 7 bases separating them. CDR3 length: 15 residues. Germline CDR1 MNHEY, CDR2 SVGAGI. The chain's CDR3 is CASSYSDGNTGELFF. Written as DNA, the CDR3 is TGTGCCAGCAGTTACTCTGATGGTAACACCGGGGAGCTGTTTTTT.

This chain uses TRBV4-1 with TRBJ1-1; no clear D gene. CDR1 and CDR2 (germline): MGHRA, YSYEKL. The CDR3 is made up of 15 amino acids. Trimming left V 7 bases short and J 5 bases short, with 20 bases between. The CDR3: CASTSTSRESTEAFF. The CDR3 nucleotides read TGCGCCAGCACTTCGACTTCTAGGGAATCGACTGAAGCTTTCTTT.

The chain recombines TRBV7-9 with TRBJ2-7; D is unresolved. The germline V and J ends were trimmed by 4 bases and 7 bases, with 8 bases remaining between them. Germline-derived CDR1 and CDR2 are SEHNR and FQNEAQ (reference sequence). CDR3 length equals 11 residues. The CDR3 loop is CASSSSPEQYF. The CDR3, as DNA: TGTGCCAGCAGCTCAAGCCCGGAGCAGTACTTC.

J is TRBJ2-1 and V is TRBV5-1; the match to TRBD1 covers 7 bases. The CDR3 length is 14 residues. V trimming: 7 bases; J trimming: 2 bases; junction bases outside the gene matches: 6. Looked up from germline, CDR1 is SGHRS and CDR2 is YFSETQ. The CDR3 sequence is CASGRDRTYNEQFF. The CDR3 region has the DNA TGCGCCAGCGGCCGGGACAGAACCTACAATGAGCAGTTCTTC.

This clone was recorded a few times. V usage is TRBV6-5 and J usage is TRBJ2-2, with D hard to call. Trimming removed 0 bases at V and 1 base at J, with 6 bases between. The CDR3 sequence is 15 residues long. The V gene's germline CDR1 is MNHEY and CDR2 SVGAGI. The CDR3 DNA reads TGTGCCAGCAGTTACTCGTCTCAGAACACCGGGGAGCTGTTTTTT. Translated, it gives CASSYSSQNTGELFF.

The chain couples TRBV7-9 to TRBJ2-7; a possible D gene is TRBD1 (5 bases). V was cut by 1 base and J by 5 bases, with 6 bases left in between. Per the germline V gene, CDR1 is SEHNR and CDR2 is FQNEAQ (reference sequence). The CDR3 loop spans 12 amino acids. As DNA, the CDR3 is TGTGCCAGCAGCTTAGGGGGCGACGAGCAGTACTTC. Protein sequence: CASSLGGDEQYF.